This T cell receptor beta chain was recorded in a study of neurological immune-mediated disorders. As to time point: longitudinal time-point 2. This CDR3 region has 16 residues. Germline-derived CDR1 and CDR2 are SGHKS and YYEKEE (reference sequence). Trimming cost V 4 bases and J 8 bases; bases outside gene matches: 16. This clonotype was seen only a few times. TCRdb re-analysed the 5' RACE reads in MiXCR, keeping a single row per CDR3 protein. Among some 45,000 distinct CDR3 sequences, around 13% were seen once, and the ten largest hold 4.5% to 5.5%. This clonotype was obtained from a male donor with HTLV-1-associated myelopathy (HAM/TSP). The chain links TRBV5-5 to TRBJ1-2; TRBD1 matches at 8 bases. Sequencing was carried out using PBMCs. CDR3 sequence (DNA): TGTGCCAGCAGCCCGTGGACAGGGAATCCTCTCTCGGGCTACACCTTC. Its translation: CASSPWTGNPLSGYTF.